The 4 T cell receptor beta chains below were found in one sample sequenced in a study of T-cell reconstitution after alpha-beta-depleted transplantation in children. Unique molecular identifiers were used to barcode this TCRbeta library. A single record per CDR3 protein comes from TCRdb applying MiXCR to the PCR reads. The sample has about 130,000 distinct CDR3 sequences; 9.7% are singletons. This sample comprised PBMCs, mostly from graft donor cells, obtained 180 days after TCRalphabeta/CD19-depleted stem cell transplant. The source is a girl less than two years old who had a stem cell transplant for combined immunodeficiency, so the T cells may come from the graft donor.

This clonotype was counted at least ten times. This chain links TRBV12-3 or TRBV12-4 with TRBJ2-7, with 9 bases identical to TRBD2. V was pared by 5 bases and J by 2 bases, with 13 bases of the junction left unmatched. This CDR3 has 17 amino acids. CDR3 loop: CASSRGVGLALAYEQYF. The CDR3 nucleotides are TGTGCCAGCAGTCGAGGTGTTGGACTAGCGTTGGCCTACGAGCAGTACTTC.

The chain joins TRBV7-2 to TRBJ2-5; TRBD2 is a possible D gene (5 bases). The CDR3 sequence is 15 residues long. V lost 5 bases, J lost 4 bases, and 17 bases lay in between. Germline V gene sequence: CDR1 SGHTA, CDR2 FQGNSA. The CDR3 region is CASSPRGRVSETQYF. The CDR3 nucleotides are TGTGCCAGCAGCCCCCGGGGTAGGGTTTCAGAGACCCAGTACTTC.

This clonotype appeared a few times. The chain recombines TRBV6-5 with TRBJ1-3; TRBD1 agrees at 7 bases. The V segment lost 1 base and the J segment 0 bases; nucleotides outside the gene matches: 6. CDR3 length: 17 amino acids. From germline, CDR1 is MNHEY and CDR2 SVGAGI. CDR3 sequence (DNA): TGTGCCAGCAGTTACTTCTACAGGGGTTCCTCTGGAAACACCATATATTTT. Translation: CASSYFYRGSSGNTIYF.

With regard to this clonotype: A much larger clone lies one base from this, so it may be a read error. CDR3 bases: TGTTCCAGCAGTTTGGCGCAGGGGGGCTCCTACGAGCAGTACTTC. It translates to CSSSLAQGGSYEQYF. The chain couples TRBV12-3 or TRBV12-4 to TRBJ2-7; a possible D gene is TRBD1 (7 bases). The CDR3 runs 15 residues.